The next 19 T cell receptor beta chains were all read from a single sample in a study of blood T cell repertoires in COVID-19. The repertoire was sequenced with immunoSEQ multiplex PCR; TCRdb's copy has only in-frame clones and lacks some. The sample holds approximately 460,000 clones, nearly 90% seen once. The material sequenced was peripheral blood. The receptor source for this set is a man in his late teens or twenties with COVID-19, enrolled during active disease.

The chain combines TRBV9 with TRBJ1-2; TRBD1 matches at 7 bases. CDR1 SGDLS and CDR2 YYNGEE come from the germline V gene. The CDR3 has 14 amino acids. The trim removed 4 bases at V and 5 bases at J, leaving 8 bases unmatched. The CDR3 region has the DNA TGTGCCAGCAGCCAGGGTGGGACAGCTTATGGCTACACCTTC. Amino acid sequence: CASSQGGTAYGYTF.

The CDR3 sequence: CASSLGSPSTEAFF. CDR3 sequence (DNA): TGTGCCAGCAGCCTAGGAAGTCCGAGCACTGAAGCTTTCTTT. The V gene is TRBV7-8, the J gene TRBJ1-1, with D unclear. CDR3 length: 14 amino acids. V was trimmed by 5 bases and J by 4 bases, leaving 14 bases between them. Per the germline V gene, CDR1 is SGHVS and CDR2 is FQNEAQ. Based on the CDR3 plus reference TRBV7-8 and TRBJ1-1, the full variable domain is GAGVSQSPRYKVAKRGQDVALRCDPISGHVSLFWYQQALGQGPEFLTYFQNEAQLDKSGLPSDRFFAERPEGSVSTLKIQRTQQEDSAVYLCASSLGSPSTEAFFGQGTRLTVV.

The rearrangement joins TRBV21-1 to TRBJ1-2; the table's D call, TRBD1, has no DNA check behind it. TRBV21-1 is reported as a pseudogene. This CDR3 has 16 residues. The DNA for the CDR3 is TGTGCCAGCAGCAAAAAAGAGCGGACAGCTAACTATGGCTACACCTTC. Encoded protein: CASSKKERTANYGYTF.

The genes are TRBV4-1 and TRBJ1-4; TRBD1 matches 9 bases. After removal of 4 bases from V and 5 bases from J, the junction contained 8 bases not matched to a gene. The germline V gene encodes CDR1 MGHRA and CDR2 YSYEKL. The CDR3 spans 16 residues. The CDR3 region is CASSLLGTGLNEKLFF. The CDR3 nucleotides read TGCGCCAGCAGCCTTCTTGGGACAGGGCTCAATGAAAAACTGTTTTTT.

CDR3 sequence: CASGPPFPGTGDYSNQPQHF. The CDR3 bases are TGTGCCAGTGGACCCCCTTTCCCCGGGACAGGAGATTATAGCAATCAGCCCCAGCATTTT. The chain couples TRBV19 to TRBJ1-5; 8 nucleotides align to TRBD1. V shed 8 bases, J shed 0 bases, and the junction held 21 bases outside the gene matches. This CDR3 has 20 amino acids. Per germline, CDR1 LNHDA and CDR2 SQIVND (reference sequence).

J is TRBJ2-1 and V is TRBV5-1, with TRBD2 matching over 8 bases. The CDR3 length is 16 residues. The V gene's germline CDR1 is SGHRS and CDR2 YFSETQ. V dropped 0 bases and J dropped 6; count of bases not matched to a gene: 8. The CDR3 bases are TGCGCCAGCAGCTTGGTCGCGGGAGGTATTTCCAATGAGCAGTTCTTC. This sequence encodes CASSLVAGGISNEQFF.

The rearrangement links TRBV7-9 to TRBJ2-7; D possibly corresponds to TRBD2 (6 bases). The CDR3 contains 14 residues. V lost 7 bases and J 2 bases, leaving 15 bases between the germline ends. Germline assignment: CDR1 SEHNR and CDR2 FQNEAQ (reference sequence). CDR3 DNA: TGTGCCAGCACCTCCCACGGGGGACCCTACGAGCAGTACTTC. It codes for CASTSHGGPYEQYF. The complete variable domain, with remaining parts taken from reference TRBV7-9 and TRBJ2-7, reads DTGVSQNPRHKITKRGQNVTFRCDPISEHNRLYWYRQTLGQGPEFLTYFQNEAQLEKSRLLSDRFSAERPKGSFSTLEIQRTEQGDSAMYLCASTSHGGPYEQYFGPGTRLTVT.

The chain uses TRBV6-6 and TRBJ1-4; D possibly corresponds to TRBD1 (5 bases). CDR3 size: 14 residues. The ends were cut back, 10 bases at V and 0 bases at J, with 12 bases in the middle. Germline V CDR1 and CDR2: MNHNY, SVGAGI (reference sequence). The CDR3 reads CATNKGTTNEKLFF. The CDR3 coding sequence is TGTGCCACCAATAAGGGGACAACTAATGAAAAACTGTTTTTT.

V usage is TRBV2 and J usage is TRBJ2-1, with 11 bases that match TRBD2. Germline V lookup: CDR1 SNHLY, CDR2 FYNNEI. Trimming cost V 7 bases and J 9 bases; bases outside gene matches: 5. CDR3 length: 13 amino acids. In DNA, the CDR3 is TGTGCCAGCAACCTAGCGGGGGGTCCTGAGCAGTTCTTC. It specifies CASNLAGGPEQFF. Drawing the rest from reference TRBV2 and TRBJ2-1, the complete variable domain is EPEVTQTPSHQVTQMGQEVILRCVPISNHLYFYWYRQILGQKVEFLVSFYNNEISEKSEIFDDQFSVERPDGSNFTLKIRSTKLEDSAMYFCASNLAGGPEQFFGPGTRLTVL.

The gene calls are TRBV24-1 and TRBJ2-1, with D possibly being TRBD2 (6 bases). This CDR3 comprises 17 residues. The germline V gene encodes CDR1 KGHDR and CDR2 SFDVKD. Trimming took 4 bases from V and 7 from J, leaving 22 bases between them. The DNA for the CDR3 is TGTGCCACCAGTGACCCAGCTGCTAGCGAGCGTAGGAATGAGCAGTTCTTC. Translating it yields CATSDPAASERRNEQFF.

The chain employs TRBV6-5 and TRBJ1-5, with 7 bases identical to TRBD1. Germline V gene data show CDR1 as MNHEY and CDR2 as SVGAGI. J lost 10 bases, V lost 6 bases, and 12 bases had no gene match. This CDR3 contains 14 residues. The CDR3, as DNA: TGTGCCAGCAGCCTCAACAGGGGTGATCGACCCCAGCATTTT. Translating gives CASSLNRGDRPQHF.

CDR3 nucleotides: TGTGCCAGCAGCCCGAACCCACAGGGAAATGAGCAGTTCTTC. Its translation is CASSPNPQGNEQFF. The rearrangement joins TRBV7-9 to TRBJ2-1; D is perhaps TRBD1 (6 bases). From germline, CDR1 is SEHNR and CDR2 FQNEAQ (reference sequence). This CDR3 has 14 residues. The V gene lost 5 bases and the J gene lost 7 bases, with 15 bases spanning the gap.

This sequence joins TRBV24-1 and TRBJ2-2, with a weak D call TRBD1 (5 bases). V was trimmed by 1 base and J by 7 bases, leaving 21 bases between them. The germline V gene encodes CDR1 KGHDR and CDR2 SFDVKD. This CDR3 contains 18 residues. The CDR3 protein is CATSDFPITSQRGGELFF. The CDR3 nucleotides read TGTGCCACCAGTGATTTCCCCATTACGTCCCAAAGGGGCGGGGAGCTGTTTTTT.

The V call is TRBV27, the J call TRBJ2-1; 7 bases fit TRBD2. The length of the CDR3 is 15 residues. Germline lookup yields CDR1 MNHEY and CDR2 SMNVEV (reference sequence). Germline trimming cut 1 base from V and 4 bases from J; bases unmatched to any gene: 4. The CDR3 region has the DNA TGTGCCAGCAGTTTATTTAGCGGGCCGTACAATGAGCAGTTCTTC. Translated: CASSLFSGPYNEQFF.

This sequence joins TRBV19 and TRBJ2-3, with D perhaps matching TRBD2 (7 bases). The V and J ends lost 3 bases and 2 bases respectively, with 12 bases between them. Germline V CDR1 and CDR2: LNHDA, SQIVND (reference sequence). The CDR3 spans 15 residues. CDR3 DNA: TGTGCCAGTAGTATGGGGGCGGGGGCCACAGATACGCAGTATTTT. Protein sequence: CASSMGAGATDTQYF.

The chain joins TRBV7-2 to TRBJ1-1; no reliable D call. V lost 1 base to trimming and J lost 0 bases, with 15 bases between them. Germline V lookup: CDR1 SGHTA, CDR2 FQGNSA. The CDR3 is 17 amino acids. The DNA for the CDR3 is TGTGCCAGCAGCTTAGGCCGGTTGGCAGGATTGAACACTGAAGCTTTCTTT. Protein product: CASSLGRLAGLNTEAFF.

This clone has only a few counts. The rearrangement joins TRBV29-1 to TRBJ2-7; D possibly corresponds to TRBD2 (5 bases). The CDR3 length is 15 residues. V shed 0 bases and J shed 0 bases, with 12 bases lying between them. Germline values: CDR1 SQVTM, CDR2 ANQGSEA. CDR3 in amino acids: CSVEDQSGSSYEQYF. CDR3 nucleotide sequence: TGCAGCGTTGAAGATCAAAGCGGAAGCTCCTACGAGCAGTACTTC.

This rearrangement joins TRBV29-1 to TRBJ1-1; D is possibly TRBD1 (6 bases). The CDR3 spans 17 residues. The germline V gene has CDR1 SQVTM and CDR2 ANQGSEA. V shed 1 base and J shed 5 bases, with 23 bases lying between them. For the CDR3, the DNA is TGCAGCGTTGAAGCGGAGCGGACAGAAAAAATGAGGACTGAAGCTTTCTTT. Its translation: CSVEAERTEKMRTEAFF.

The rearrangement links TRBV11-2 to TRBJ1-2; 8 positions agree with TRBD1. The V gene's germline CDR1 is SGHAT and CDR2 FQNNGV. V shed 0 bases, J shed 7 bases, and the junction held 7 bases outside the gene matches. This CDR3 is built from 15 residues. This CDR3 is CASSLDLDRGRGYTF. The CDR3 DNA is TGTGCCAGCAGCTTAGATTTAGACAGGGGCCGTGGCTACACCTTC.